Listed here are 18 T cell receptor beta chains from one sample, sequenced in a study of T cell repertoires in cytomegalovirus infection. TCRdb processed the reads anew with MiXCR; each CDR3 protein has one entry. The sample holds 290,000 or so distinct CDR3 sequences, over 20% seen once. The sequenced sample consisted of PBMCs. Receptors were obtained from a human donor in good health (CMV status not recorded). Some clones in this sample may be carry-over from other donors' samples.

The chain couples TRBV6-4 to TRBJ1-1, with a tentative D call TRBD1 (6 bases). CDR3 length: 14 residues. The germline gives CDR1 MRHNA, CDR2 SNTAGT. Trimming took off 5 bases at V and 2 bases at J, with 12 bases between the two ends. This CDR3 reads CASSRPGQNTEAFF. The CDR3 nucleotides are TGTGCCAGCAGTAGGCCGGGACAAAACACTGAAGCTTTCTTT.

The gene calls are TRBV3-1 and TRBJ2-5; weak D call: TRBD1 (5 bases). V lost 1 base to trimming and J lost 5 bases, with 11 bases between them. The germline V gene encodes CDR1 LGHDT and CDR2 YNNKEL (reference sequence). The length of the CDR3 is 14 residues. As DNA, the CDR3 is TGTGCCAGCAGCCAAGTCTCAGGGTGGGAGACCCAGTACTTC. Encoded protein: CASSQVSGWETQYF.

This clonotype came up many times. This sequence joins TRBV7-8 and TRBJ2-1; 7 bases agree with TRBD2. The germline gives CDR1 SGHVS, CDR2 FQNEAQ. The CDR3 has 15 residues. The junction had 4 bases not matched to a gene; V was cut back by 0 bases and J by 5 bases. DNA for the CDR3: TGTGCCAGCAGCTTAGCGAGCGGGATTCACAATGAGCAGTTCTTC. This codes for CASSLASGIHNEQFF.

This chain connects TRBV20-1 to TRBJ1-5; D is unresolved. This CDR3 comprises 15 residues. V was shortened by 6 bases and J by 3 bases, with 18 bases between the two germline ends. Germline V lookup: CDR1 DFQATT, CDR2 SNEGSKA (reference sequence). Here the CDR3 reads CSAPPFKGVNQPQHF. CDR3 sequence (DNA): TGCAGTGCCCCCCCCTTCAAAGGTGTCAATCAGCCCCAGCATTTT.

The rearrangement uses TRBV29-1 and TRBJ2-7; unclear D gene. The V and J ends lost 4 bases and 5 bases respectively, with 12 bases between them. This CDR3 has 12 residues. Germline CDR1 reads SQVTM; CDR2 reads ANQGSEA. The CDR3 loop reads CSVAHQGNEQYF. In DNA, the CDR3 is TGCAGCGTTGCACACCAAGGGAACGAGCAGTACTTC.

The rearrangement uses TRBV28 and TRBJ2-2; 7 bases align to TRBD1. Germline trimming cut 3 bases from V and 4 bases from J; bases unmatched to any gene: 2. This CDR3 is built from 14 residues. Germline lookup yields CDR1 MDHEN and CDR2 SYDVKM. The chain's CDR3 is CASSLGDSTGELFF. The CDR3 DNA reads TGTGCCAGCAGTTTGGGGGACAGCACCGGGGAGCTGTTTTTT.

This clonotype was observed many times. The J gene is TRBJ1-3, the V gene TRBV7-2; 10 nucleotides align to TRBD1. The CDR3 runs 16 residues. Germline lookup yields CDR1 SGHTA and CDR2 FQGNSA. V lost 2 bases and J lost 1; bases outside the gene matches: 2. CDR3 coding DNA: TGTGCCAGCAGCTTAAGACAGGGGGCTTCTGGAAACACCATATATTTT. Its protein is CASSLRQGASGNTIYF. The full variable domain, its missing parts supplied by reference TRBV7-2 and TRBJ1-3, is GAGVSQSPSNKVTEKGKDVELRCDPISGHTALYWYRQSLGQGLEFLIYFQGNSAPDKSGLPSDRFSAERTGGSVSTLTIQRTQQEDSAVYLCASSLRQGASGNTIYFGEGSWLTVV.

The chain has TRBV2 and TRBJ2-7; D possibly corresponds to TRBD1 (5 bases). Trimming cost V 6 bases and J 3 bases, with 24 bases left between them. The CDR3 has 17 amino acids. Germline assignment: CDR1 SNHLY and CDR2 FYNNEI. The DNA of the CDR3 is TGTGCCAGCAGGCGGACAACACCTACCCGCCCCCTCTACGAGCAGTACTTC. Translation: CASRRTTPTRPLYEQYF.

The V gene is TRBV9, the J gene TRBJ2-1; TRBD1 might be the D (6 bases). Trimming stripped 0 bases from V and 4 bases from J, with 11 bases between. Germline V gene lookup returns CDR1 SGDLS and CDR2 YYNGEE. CDR3 size: 15 residues. This CDR3 reads CASSVGAGAYNEQFF. The CDR3 nucleotides read TGTGCCAGCAGCGTAGGCGCAGGGGCTTACAATGAGCAGTTCTTC.

V is TRBV20-1 and J is TRBJ2-1; the D is unclear. V shed 2 bases and J shed 9 bases, with 17 bases lying between them. This CDR3 is 14 amino acids long. The germline V gene encodes CDR1 DFQATT and CDR2 SNEGSKA (reference sequence). The CDR3, as DNA: TGCAGTGCTAGACCTACTCTCGGAACATCTGAGCAGTTCTTC. It yields the protein CSARPTLGTSEQFF.

The chain links TRBV6-2 or TRBV6-3 to TRBJ2-1; no definite D call. The germline V gene encodes CDR1 MNHEY and CDR2 SVGEGT. Deletions cut 0 bases from V and 4 bases from J, with 7 bases between. The CDR3 runs to 14 residues. The CDR3 nucleotides read TGTGCCAGCAGTTACTCGCTAGATTACAATGAGCAGTTCTTC. Residues: CASSYSLDYNEQFF.

The V gene is TRBV7-9, the J gene TRBJ2-7; TRBD1 matches at 9 bases. The CDR3 runs 12 residues. The J segment lost 4 bases and the V segment lost 11 bases, leaving 6 bases of the junction unmatched. CDR1 is SEHNR, CDR2 FQNEAQ, per germline (reference sequence). CDR3 region: CAVRDRVYEQYF. CDR3 DNA sequence: TGTGCCGTAAGGGACAGGGTGTACGAGCAGTACTTC. The full variable domain, completed using reference TRBV7-9 and TRBJ2-7, is DTGVSQNPRHKITKRGQNVTFRCDPISEHNRLYWYRQTLGQGPEFLTYFQNEAQLEKSRLLSDRFSAERPKGSFSTLEIQRTEQGDSAMYLCAVRDRVYEQYFGPGTRLTVT.

This clonotype was detected a few times. The V call is TRBV10-3, the J call TRBJ2-1; D call uncertain. Trimming shortened V by 1 base and J by 7 bases, and 2 bases separated the two germline ends. The CDR3 runs to 11 residues. Germline CDR1 ENHRY, CDR2 SYGVKD. Written as DNA, the CDR3 is TGTGCCATCAGTGAGTTAAATGAGCAGTTCTTC. This encodes CAISELNEQFF.

This chain connects TRBV12-3 or TRBV12-4 to TRBJ1-5; 8 bases align to TRBD1. The ends lost 2 bases at V and 0 bases at J; junction bases unmatched: 6. The CDR3 is 17 amino acids. CDR3 protein: CASSLSPRGLSNQPQHF. The CDR3 DNA reads as TGTGCCAGCAGTTTATCACCCAGGGGGCTTAGCAATCAGCCCCAGCATTTT.

V and J are TRBV6-2 or TRBV6-3 and TRBJ2-1; maybe TRBD2 (6 bases). Trimming cost V 6 bases and J 6 bases, with 12 bases left between them. Per germline, CDR1 MNHEY and CDR2 SVGEGT. The CDR3 totals 13 residues. The CDR3 DNA reads as TGTGCCAGCAGCCGACTAGGTTTCAATGAGCAGTTCTTC. Translation gives CASSRLGFNEQFF.

This rearrangement joins TRBV11-2 to TRBJ2-7; D gene uncertain. Between the trimmed V and J ends, which lost 1 base and 2 bases, there was a span of 12 bases. Germline V gene lookup returns CDR1 SGHAT and CDR2 FQNNGV. The CDR3 consists of 15 residues. The CDR3 protein is CASSLARVRTYEQYF. In nucleotides, the CDR3 is TGTGCCAGCAGCTTAGCTCGGGTTAGGACCTACGAGCAGTACTTC.

In this sample, this clonotype turned up a few times. The V and J genes are TRBV6-2 or TRBV6-3 and TRBJ2-7; TRBD1 matches 8 bases. This CDR3 comprises 14 residues. Trimming at V came to 7 bases and at J to 3 bases, leaving 8 bases not matched to a gene. Germline V lookup: CDR1 MNHEY, CDR2 SVGEGT. The CDR3 DNA reads TGTGCCAGCAAACGAGGACAGGGTGGCTACGAGCAGTACGTC. This translates into CASKRGQGGYEQYV.

The chain combines TRBV28 with TRBJ2-4; D possibly corresponds to TRBD2 (5 bases). V dropped 0 bases and J dropped 4 bases, with 10 bases sitting between them. The CDR3 sequence is 15 residues long. Germline CDR1 and CDR2: MDHEN and SYDVKM. The CDR3 loop reads CASSLWRANKNIQYF. CDR3 coding DNA: TGTGCCAGCAGTTTATGGAGGGCGAATAAAAACATTCAGTACTTC.